Sequencing of this T cell receptor (beta chain) was carried out in a study of cytomegalovirus exposure and HLA in healthy donors (dated by TCRdb to 2016 to 2017). At the level of the whole study: A later analysis indicated that the 120 or so validation repertoires were generated on the platform also employed for the 600 to 750 repertoires of the first cohort. The study was designed to test whether signatures of past pathogen exposure could be identified by cataloging public T cell receptors. Besides the first cohort of approximately 670 subjects, a separate validation cohort made up of over a hundred different subjects was used. To predict cytomegalovirus infection status, the study brought together high-throughput TCR immunosequencing, statistical association of individual TCRs with disease status, and machine learning. The study at large found these results: A few of the identified cytomegalovirus-associated TCR beta chains were confirmed in vitro to be specific for cytomegalovirus antigens. A later analysis had no HLA typing for the validation cohort, so co-occurrence there was scored across all 130 or so repertoires. A total of 150 to 200 TCR beta chains were listed by the study as associated with cytomegalovirus. While some public TCRs were present in many individuals, most TCR sequences turned up only very rarely across donors. A later analysis found that TCRs clustered in the first cohort also tended to co-occur in the 120 validation repertoires, with 94% of cluster scores above 0. The authors suggested that the approach could potentially be generalized to other disease states and immunological phenotypes. The classifier was reported to diagnose cytomegalovirus status with high specificity and sensitivity in both the original and validation cohorts.

Library method: the immunoSEQ multiplex PCR assay. The authors processed their data as follows. A statistical classification framework was developed to diagnose cytomegalovirus status using the catalog of TCR beta chain sequences. In its TCRdb copy, this immuneACCESS table keeps in-frame sequences only and misses some clones. Where compared with another copy, unresolved V genes explain less than half of these, and the others have no known cause. That table gives V, J and clone size, and the DNA gave D and trimming. The sample table records about 360,000 clones; 70% to 90% of these occur just once. The top ten clones comprise roughly 0.75% of the sample. From cysteine to phenylalanine, the CDR3 is 15 amino acids long. The sequence is cut down to CDR3 DNA, 45 bases in frame from base 1. V is trimmed back by 1 base and J by 2 bases, and the junction contains 1 base that no gene match accounts for. Taken from the germline V gene (reference sequence), the CDR1 and CDR2 loops are SEHNR and FQNEAQ.

The donors belonged to the validation cohort of roughly 120 subjects, which was separate from the roughly 700-subject first cohort. This clone was counted a few times. This clone's antigen is unknown. The sample holds no much larger clone one base away, and base qualities are not on file. In this chain, TRBV7-9 is recombined with TRBJ2-3; TRBD1 matches 9 bases in the middle. The receptor was isolated from a young woman in good health and CMV-seronegative. Specimen: PBMCs. This receptor carries the CDR3 CASSLGQGVTDTQYF. In nucleotides, the sequence is TGTGCCAGCAGCTTAGGACAGGGGGTCACAGATACGCAGTATTTT.